This T cell receptor beta chain is drawn from a study of vaccination and CD4 T cells after COVID-19. As for treatment: roughly nine-day PBMC culture with coronavirus spike peptide pools or control peptides (ViraFEST assay). Upon completion of 10 days of culture, CD4+ T cells were isolated via negative selection. With respect to this clonotype: The antigen remains undetermined.

Germline V lookup: CDR1 SGHNT, CDR2 YENEEA. This CDR3 is built from 15 residues. V lost 5 bases and J lost 2, with 15 bases in between. The study sequenced cultured CD4+ T cell DNA using the Oncomine TCR Beta short-read assay. In this case, cultured CD4+ T cells provided the extracted genomic DNA. TCRdb itself ran the PCR reads through MiXCR, one entry per CDR3 protein. The table includes 9,500 to 15,000 distinct CDR3 sequences, more than 60% detected once. This sequence originates from a human donor who had recovered from COVID-19. The chain has TRBV11-3 and TRBJ2-5, with a tentative D call TRBD2 (6 bases). The sample consisted of CD4+ T cells from blood, cultured in vitro. CDR3 sequence: CASSPGGAPQETQYF. The DNA of the CDR3 is TGTGCCAGCAGCCCCGGCGGGGCCCCGCAAGAGACCCAGTACTTC.